This TCR beta chain was profiled in a study of sequential checkpoint blockade in melanoma. Background on the study: Arm A got nivolumab then ipilimumab; arm B the reverse, 1:1.

The V and J ends lost 5 bases and 9 bases, in that order; junction bases with no gene match: 19. The CDR3 covers 18 residues. Germline V gene data show CDR1 as SEHNR and CDR2 as FQNEAQ (reference sequence). Measured with immunoSEQ multiplex PCR; TCRdb has only the in-frame clones, and not every one. The sample carries 35,000 to 40,000 clones, around nine tenths recorded once. Treatment: randomized to nivolumab then ipilimumab (arm A) or the reverse (arm B). The clonotype originates from a human donor with melanoma. Sequenced here: CD8+ T cells sorted from blood (inferred from file names), sampled from a patient given nivolumab and ipilimumab in sequence. The chain has TRBV7-9 and TRBJ1-6; TRBD1 matches at 7 bases. The CDR3 region has the DNA TGTGCCAGCAGCCCCGCTTCAGTTATGGCAGGGGGTCCTTCACCCCTCCACTTT. Translating it yields CASSPASVMAGGPSPLHF. The full variable domain, with the rest looked up from reference TRBV7-9 and TRBJ1-6, is DTGVSQNPRHKITKRGQNVTFRCDPISEHNRLYWYRQTLGQGPEFLTYFQNEAQLEKSRLLSDRFSAERPKGSFSTLEIQRTEQGDSAMYLCASSPASVMAGGPSPLHFGNGTRLTVT.